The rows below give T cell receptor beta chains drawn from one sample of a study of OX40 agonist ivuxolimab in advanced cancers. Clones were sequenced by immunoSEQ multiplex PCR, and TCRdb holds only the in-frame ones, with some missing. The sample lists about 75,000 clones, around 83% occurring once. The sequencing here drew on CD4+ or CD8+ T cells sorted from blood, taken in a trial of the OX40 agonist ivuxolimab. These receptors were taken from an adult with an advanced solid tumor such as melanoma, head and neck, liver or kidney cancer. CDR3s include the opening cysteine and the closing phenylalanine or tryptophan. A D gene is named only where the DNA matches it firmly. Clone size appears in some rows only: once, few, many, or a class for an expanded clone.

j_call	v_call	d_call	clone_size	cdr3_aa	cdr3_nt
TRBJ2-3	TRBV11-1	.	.	CASSLPRGTLRFSTDTQYF	TGTGCCAGCAGCTTACCCCGGGGGACTCTGCGTTTTAGCACAGATACGCAGTATTTT
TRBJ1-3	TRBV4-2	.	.	CASSQDRSSGNTIYF	TGTGCCAGCAGCCAGGACAGAAGCTCTGGAAACACCATATATTTT
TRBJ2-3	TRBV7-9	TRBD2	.	CASSLDGTTRDTQYF	TGTGCCAGCAGCTTAGACGGGACTACGCGAGATACGCAGTATTTT
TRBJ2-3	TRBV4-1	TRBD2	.	CASSQEPAREVADTQYF	TGCGCCAGCAGCCAAGAACCCGCGCGGGAGGTGGCAGATACGCAGTATTTT
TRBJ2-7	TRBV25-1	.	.	CASTLRQGNGEQYF	TGTGCCAGCACTTTGAGGCAGGGGAACGGCGAGCAGTACTTC
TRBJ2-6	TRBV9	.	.	CASSVAYTGANVLTF	TGTGCCAGCAGCGTAGCCTATACTGGGGCCAACGTCCTGACTTTC
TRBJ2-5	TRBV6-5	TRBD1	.	CASSRQGDKTQYF	TGTGCCAGCAGCCGACAGGGGGACAAGACCCAGTACTTC
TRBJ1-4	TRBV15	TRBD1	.	CATSRDRNRGSEKLFF	TGTGCCACCAGCAGAGATAGGAACAGGGGAAGTGAAAAACTGTTTTTT
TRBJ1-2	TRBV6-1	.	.	CASTADENSFNGYTF	TGTGCCAGCACAGCGGACGAGAACTCCTTTAATGGCTACACCTTC
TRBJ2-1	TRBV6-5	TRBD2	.	CALGGLGGNEQFF	TGTGCCTTAGGGGGACTAGGCGGCAATGAGCAGTTCTTC
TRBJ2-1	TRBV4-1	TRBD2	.	CASSQVGTIDEQFF	TGCGCCAGCAGCCAAGTAGGGACTATAGATGAGCAGTTCTTC
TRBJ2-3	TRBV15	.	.	CATSRVTDTQYF	TGTGCCACCAGCAGAGTAACAGATACGCAGTATTTT
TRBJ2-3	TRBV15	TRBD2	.	CATSRTGLAGVGDTQYF	TGTGCCACCAGTAGAACGGGACTAGCGGGAGTCGGAGATACGCAGTATTTT
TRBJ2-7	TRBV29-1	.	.	CSVAPPPGLYEQYF	TGCAGTGTTGCGCCCCCGCCAGGGTTATACGAGCAGTACTTC
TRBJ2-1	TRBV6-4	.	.	CASKQEDDSWEQFF	TGTGCCAGCAAACAGGAGGACGACAGCTGGGAGCAGTTCTTC
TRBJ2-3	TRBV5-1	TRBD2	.	CASSPWTSGRGDTQYF	TGCGCCAGCAGCCCATGGACTAGCGGGAGGGGAGATACGCAGTATTTT
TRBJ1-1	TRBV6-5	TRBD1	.	CASSYSATGTGEAFF	TGTGCCAGCAGTTACTCGGCGACAGGGACGGGGGAAGCTTTCTTT
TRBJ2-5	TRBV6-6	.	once	CASRSRMETQYF	TGTGCCAGCAGGAGTAGAATGGAGACCCAGTACTTC
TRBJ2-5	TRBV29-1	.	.	CSVAPGEETQYF	TGCAGCGTGGCTCCTGGGGAAGAGACCCAGTACTTC
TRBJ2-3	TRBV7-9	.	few	CASSPGTQLTDTQYF	TGTGCCAGCAGCCCGGGGACGCAACTCACAGATACGCAGTATTTT
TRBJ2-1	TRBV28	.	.	CASSFNYNEQFF	TGTGCCAGCAGTTTCAACTACAATGAGCAGTTCTTC
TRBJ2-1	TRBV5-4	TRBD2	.	CASSQDLAGSDNEQFF	TGTGCCAGCAGCCAAGATCTAGCGGGATCGGACAATGAGCAGTTCTTC
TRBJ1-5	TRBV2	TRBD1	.	CASSGQGGGGQPQHF	TGTGCCAGCAGTGGACAGGGAGGAGGTGGTCAGCCCCAGCATTTT
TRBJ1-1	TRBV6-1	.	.	CASRLGKDTEAFF	TGTGCCAGCAGGTTAGGGAAGGACACTGAAGCTTTCTTT
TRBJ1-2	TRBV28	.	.	CASSLSMADYGYTF	TGTGCCAGCAGTTTAAGTATGGCGGACTATGGCTACACCTTC
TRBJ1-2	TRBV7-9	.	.	CASSLGGRSRGYTF	TGTGCCAGCAGCTTGGGGGGAAGGTCGCGTGGCTACACCTTC
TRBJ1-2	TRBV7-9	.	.	CASSLGGSRSYTF	TGTGCCAGCAGCTTAGGAGGGAGTCGTAGCTACACCTTC
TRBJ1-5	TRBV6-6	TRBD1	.	CASSYAQGGQPQHF	TGTGCCAGCAGTTACGCCCAGGGGGGCCAGCCCCAGCATTTT
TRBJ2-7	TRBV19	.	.	CASSGSEYTYEQYF	TGTGCCAGTAGTGGGTCAGAATATACCTACGAGCAGTACTTC
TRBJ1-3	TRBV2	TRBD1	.	CASSRDRGVTSGNTIYF	TGTGCCAGCAGCCGGGACAGGGGGGTTACCTCTGGAAACACCATATATTTT